This section outlines one T cell receptor beta chain sequence together with its context. No antigen is known for it. This sample is part of a study of early T cells in non-severe SARS-CoV-2 infection. About the study: Bulk RNA taken from unsorted whole blood was sequenced, leaving chains unpaired. General study points: There was a bias toward anti-spike CD8 responses in VDJdb matching, which missed private and CD4 specificities.

Separate cDNA molecules each had unique molecular identifiers attached to them. A single record per CDR3 protein comes from TCRdb applying MiXCR to the 5' RACE reads. The sample holds 30,000 to 40,000 distinct CDR3 sequences, around 6% seen once. The receptor was isolated from an adult who was a healthcare worker with PCR-confirmed SARS-CoV-2 infection or an uninfected control (not recorded which). Material: whole blood.

Here the CDR3 DNA reads TGTGCCAGCAGTTTCTCGTCCAAGTGGCAGGGAAAGTACGAGCAGTACTTC. Residues: CASSFSSKWQGKYEQYF. The rearrangement uses TRBV28 and TRBJ2-7, with D tentatively TRBD1 (5 bases). Trimming cost V 3 bases and J 4 bases, with 22 bases left between them. The CDR3 runs to 17 residues. Per the germline V gene, CDR1 is MDHEN and CDR2 is SYDVKM.